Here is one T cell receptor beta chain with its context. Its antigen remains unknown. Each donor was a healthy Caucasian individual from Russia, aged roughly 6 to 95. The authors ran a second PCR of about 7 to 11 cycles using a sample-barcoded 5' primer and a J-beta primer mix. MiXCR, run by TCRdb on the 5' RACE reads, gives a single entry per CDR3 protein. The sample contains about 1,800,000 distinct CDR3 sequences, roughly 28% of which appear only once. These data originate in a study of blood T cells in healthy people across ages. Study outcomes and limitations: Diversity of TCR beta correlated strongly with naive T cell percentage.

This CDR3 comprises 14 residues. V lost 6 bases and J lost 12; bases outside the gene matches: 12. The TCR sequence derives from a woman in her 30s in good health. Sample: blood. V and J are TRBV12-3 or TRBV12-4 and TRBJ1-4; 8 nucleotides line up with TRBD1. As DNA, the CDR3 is TGTGCCAGCAGCCGTGGGACAGGCCCGAGGGAACTGTTTTTT. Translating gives CASSRGTGPRELFF.